This TCR beta chain emerged from a study of blood T cell repertoires in COVID-19. Overall study context: Sample material is recorded as cDNA or gDNA derived from T cells, B-cell-depleted T cells, or PBMCs.

CDR3 length: 15 amino acids. V lost 1 base to trimming and J lost 6 bases, with 15 bases between them. The V gene's germline CDR1 is LGHNA and CDR2 YSLEER. Produced via immunoSEQ multiplex PCR; TCRdb's table is partial and in-frame only. The profile covers fewer than 150,000 clones, with 88% appearing a single time and 8% to 11% taken by the ten largest. The TCR was taken from a middle-aged man with active or convalescent COVID-19. Sequencing was done on a sample of peripheral blood. V is TRBV4-3 and J is TRBJ1-1; the D gene is possibly TRBD1 (6 bases). The CDR3 nucleotides are TGCGCCAGCAGCCAAGGAAATACAGGGAGGGCTGAAGCTTTCTTT. Encoded protein: CASSQGNTGRAEAFF.